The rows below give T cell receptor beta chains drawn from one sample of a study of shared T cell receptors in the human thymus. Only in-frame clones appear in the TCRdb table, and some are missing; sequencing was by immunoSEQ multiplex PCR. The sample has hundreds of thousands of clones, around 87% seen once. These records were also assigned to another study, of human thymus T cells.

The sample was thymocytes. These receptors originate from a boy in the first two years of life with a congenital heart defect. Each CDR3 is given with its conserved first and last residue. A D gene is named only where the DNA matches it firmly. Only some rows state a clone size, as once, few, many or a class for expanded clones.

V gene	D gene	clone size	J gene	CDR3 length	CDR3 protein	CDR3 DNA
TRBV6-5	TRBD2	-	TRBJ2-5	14	CASKDGAGRIEQYF	TGTGCCAGCAAGGATGGAGCGGGGAGAATTGAGCAGTACTTC
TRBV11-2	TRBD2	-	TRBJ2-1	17	CASSFKEGGRTSNEQFF	TGTGCCAGCAGCTTTAAAGAGGGCGGGAGAACGTCCAATGAGCAGTTCTTC
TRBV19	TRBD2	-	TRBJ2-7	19	CASSIKAQHGGRARYEQYF	TGTGCCAGTAGTATAAAGGCCCAGCACGGCGGGAGGGCCCGATACGAGCAGTACTTC
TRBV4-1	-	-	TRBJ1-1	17	CASSQDRVTGMNTEAFF	TGCGCCAGCAGCCAAGATCGGGTCACCGGCATGAACACTGAAGCTTTCTTT
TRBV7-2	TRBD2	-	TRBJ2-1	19	CASSSLPPLAGGQYNEQFF	TGTGCCAGCAGCTCTCTACCACCTCTAGCGGGGGGACAATACAATGAGCAGTTCTTC
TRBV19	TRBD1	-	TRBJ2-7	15	CASSTGQGRTYEQYF	TGTGCCAGTAGTACCGGACAGGGAAGAACCTACGAGCAGTACTTC
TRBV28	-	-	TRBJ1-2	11	CASSRVGGSTF	TGTGCCAGCTCCCGGGTGGGTGGATCCACCTTC
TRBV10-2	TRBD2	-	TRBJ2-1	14	CASRGGPSYNEQFF	TGCGCCAGCCGCGGGGGGCCCTCCTACAATGAGCAGTTCTTC
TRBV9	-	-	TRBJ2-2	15	CASSVEGPQGGELFF	TGTGCCAGCAGCGTAGAGGGCCCTCAGGGCGGGGAGCTGTTTTTT
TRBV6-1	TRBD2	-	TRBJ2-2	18	CASSEEPRTSGGTGELFF	TGTGCCAGCAGTGAAGAGCCCAGGACTAGCGGGGGAACCGGGGAGCTGTTTTTT
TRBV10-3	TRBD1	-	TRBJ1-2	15	CAISESGRDSDGYTF	TGTGCCATCAGTGAGAGCGGTCGGGACAGCGATGGCTACACCTTC
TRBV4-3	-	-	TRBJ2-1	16	CASSQELLRSYNEQFF	TGCGCCAGCAGCCAAGAACTTCTGAGATCCTACAATGAGCAGTTCTTC
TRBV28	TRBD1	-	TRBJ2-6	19	CASRPPVRDRGSGANVLTF	TGTGCCAGCAGGCCACCCGTTCGGGACAGGGGCTCTGGGGCCAACGTCCTGACTTTC
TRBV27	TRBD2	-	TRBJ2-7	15	CASTGASGRSYEQYF	TGTGCCAGCACAGGGGCTAGCGGGAGATCCTACGAGCAGTACTTC
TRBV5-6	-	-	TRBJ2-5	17	CASSLEVSGGLQETQYF	TGTGCCAGCAGCTTGGAAGTTAGCGGAGGACTACAAGAGACCCAGTACTTC
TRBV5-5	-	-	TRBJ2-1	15	CASNGTGTASNEQFF	TGTGCCAGCAACGGAACCGGGACTGCCTCCAATGAGCAGTTCTTC
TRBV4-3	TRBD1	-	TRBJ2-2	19	CASSQAQGAQVEGTGELFF	TGCGCCAGCAGCCAAGCTCAGGGGGCGCAGGTTGAAGGCACCGGGGAGCTGTTTTTT
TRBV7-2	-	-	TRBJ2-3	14	CASSPDTGTDTQYF	TGTGCCAGCAGCCCCGACACAGGCACAGATACGCAGTATTTT
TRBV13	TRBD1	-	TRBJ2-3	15	CASSKDRGFTDTQYF	TGTGCCAGCAGCAAGGACAGGGGGTTCACAGATACGCAGTATTTT
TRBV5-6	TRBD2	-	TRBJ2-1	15	CASSSGTSGDNEQFF	TGTGCCAGCAGCTCCGGGACTAGCGGGGACAATGAGCAGTTCTTC
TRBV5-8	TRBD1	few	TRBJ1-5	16	CASSPEQGEADQPQHF	TGTGCCAGCAGCCCGGAACAGGGGGAGGCAGATCAGCCCCAGCATTTT
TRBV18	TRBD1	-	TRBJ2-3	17	CASSPPRGHFGTDTQYF	TGTGCCAGCTCACCACCGAGGGGGCATTTTGGCACAGATACGCAGTATTTT
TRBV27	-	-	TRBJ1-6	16	CASSLYGRETNSPLHF	TGTGCCAGCAGTTTATATGGTCGGGAGACGAATTCACCCCTCCACTTT
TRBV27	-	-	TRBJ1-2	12	CASSLKGDGYTF	TGTGCCAGCAGTTTAAAGGGGGACGGCTACACCTTC
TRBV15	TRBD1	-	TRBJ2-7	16	CATSRARTGLSYEQYF	TGTGCCACCAGCAGAGCTCGGACAGGGCTGAGCTACGAGCAGTACTTC
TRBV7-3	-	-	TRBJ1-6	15	CASSLSNQGNSPLHF	TGTGCCAGCAGCTTATCCAACCAGGGGAATTCACCCCTCCACTTT
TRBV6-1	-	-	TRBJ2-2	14	CASSYHRNTGELFF	TGTGCCAGCAGCTACCACAGGAACACCGGGGAGCTGTTTTTT
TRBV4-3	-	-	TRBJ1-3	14	CASSPGRSGNTIYF	TGCGCCAGCAGTCCAGGGCGCTCTGGAAACACCATATATTTT
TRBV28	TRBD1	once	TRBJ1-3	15	CASSDRGPSGNTIYF	TGTGCCAGCAGCGACAGGGGCCCCTCTGGAAACACCATATATTTT
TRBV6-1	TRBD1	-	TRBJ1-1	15	CASTRMDRGPTEAFF	TGTGCCAGCACCAGGATGGACAGGGGGCCCACTGAAGCTTTCTTT
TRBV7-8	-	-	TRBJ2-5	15	CASSLPPCQGQTQYF	TGTGCCAGCAGCTTACCGCCCTGCCAGGGGCAGACCCAGTACTTC
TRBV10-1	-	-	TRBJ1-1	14	CASSTGKGDTEAFF	TGCGCCAGCAGTACCGGGAAGGGGGACACTGAAGCTTTCTTT
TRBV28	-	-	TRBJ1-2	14	CASSLGGGRAGYTF	TGTGCCAGCAGTTTAGGGGGCGGCAGGGCGGGCTACACCTTC
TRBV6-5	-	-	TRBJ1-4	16	CASSSKTGQPIEKLFF	TGTGCCAGCAGTTCAAAGACAGGCCAACCCATTGAAAAACTGTTTTTT
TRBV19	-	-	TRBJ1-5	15	CASSIDRNSNQPQHF	TGTGCCAGTAGTATAGACAGGAATAGCAATCAGCCCCAGCATTTT
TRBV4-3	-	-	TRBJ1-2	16	CASSQDGIGGANGYTF	TGCGCCAGCAGCCAAGATGGAATTGGGGGGGCTAATGGCTACACCTTC
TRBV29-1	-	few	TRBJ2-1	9	CSVDDEQFF	TGCAGCGTTGACGATGAGCAGTTCTTC
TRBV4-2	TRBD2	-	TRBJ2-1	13	CASSQDPGLVQFF	TGTGCCAGCAGCCAAGACCCCGGACTAGTGCAGTTCTTC
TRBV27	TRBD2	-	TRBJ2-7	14	CASSMSGSTDEQYF	TGTGCCAGCAGCATGAGCGGGAGCACGGACGAGCAGTACTTC
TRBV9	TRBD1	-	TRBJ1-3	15	CASSCRDRGKDTIYF	TGTGCCAGCAGCTGTAGGGACAGGGGGAAAGACACCATATATTTT
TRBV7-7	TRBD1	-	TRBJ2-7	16	CASSLERTGGSYEQYF	TGTGCTAGCAGCTTGGAACGGACAGGGGGTTCCTACGAGCAGTACTTC
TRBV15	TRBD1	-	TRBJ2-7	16	CATSTRGIDTSFGQYF	TGTGCCACCAGCACCAGGGGGATCGATACGAGCTTCGGGCAGTACTTC
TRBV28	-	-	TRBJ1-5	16	CASSADGGRANQPQHF	TGTGCCAGCAGTGCGGACGGGGGGAGAGCTAATCAGCCCCAGCATTTT
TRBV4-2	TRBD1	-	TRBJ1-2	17	CASRKMGRDRGNYGYTF	TGTGCCAGCAGAAAGATGGGAAGGGACAGGGGAAATTATGGCTACACCTTC
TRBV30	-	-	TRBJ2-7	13	CAYETLSPYEQYF	TGTGCCTATGAGACTCTATCTCCTTACGAGCAGTACTTC
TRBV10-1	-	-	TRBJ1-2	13	CASSETGSDGYTF	TGCGCCAGCAGCGAGACAGGATCTGATGGCTACACCTTC
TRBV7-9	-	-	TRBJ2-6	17	CASSLGGESAGANVLTF	TGTGCCAGCAGCTTAGGGGGGGAGTCGGCTGGGGCCAACGTCCTGACTTTC
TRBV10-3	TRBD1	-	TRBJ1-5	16	CAISEPGQGDRQPQHF	TGTGCCATCAGTGAGCCGGGACAGGGGGATCGGCAGCCCCAGCATTTT